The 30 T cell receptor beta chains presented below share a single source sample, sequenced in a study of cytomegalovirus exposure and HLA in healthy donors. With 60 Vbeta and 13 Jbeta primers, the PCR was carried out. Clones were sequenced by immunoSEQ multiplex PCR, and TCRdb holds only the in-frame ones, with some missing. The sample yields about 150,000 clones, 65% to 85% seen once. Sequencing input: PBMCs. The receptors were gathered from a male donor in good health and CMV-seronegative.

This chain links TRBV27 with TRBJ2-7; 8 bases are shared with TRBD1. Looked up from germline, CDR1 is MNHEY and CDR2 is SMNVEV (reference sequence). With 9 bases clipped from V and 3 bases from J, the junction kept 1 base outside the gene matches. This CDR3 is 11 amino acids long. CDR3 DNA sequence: TGTGCCAGTACAGGGGGCTACGAGCAGTACTTC. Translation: CASTGGYEQYF.

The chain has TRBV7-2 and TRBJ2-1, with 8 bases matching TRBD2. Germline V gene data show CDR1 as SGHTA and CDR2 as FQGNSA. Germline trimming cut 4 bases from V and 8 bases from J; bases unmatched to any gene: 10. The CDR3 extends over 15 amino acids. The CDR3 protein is CASSSWTSIRDEQFF. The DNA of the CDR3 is TGTGCCAGCAGCTCGTGGACTAGCATCAGGGATGAGCAGTTCTTC.

The CDR3 DNA is TGTGCCAGCAAGGGACTAGCTAATGGGGAGCTGTTTTTT. Translating it yields CASKGLANGELFF. This chain joins TRBV6-4 and TRBJ2-2; 9 bases map to TRBD2. CDR3 length equals 13 residues. Unmatched junction bases numbered 5, after V lost 7 bases and J lost 8 bases. Per the germline V gene, CDR1 is MRHNA and CDR2 is SNTAGT.

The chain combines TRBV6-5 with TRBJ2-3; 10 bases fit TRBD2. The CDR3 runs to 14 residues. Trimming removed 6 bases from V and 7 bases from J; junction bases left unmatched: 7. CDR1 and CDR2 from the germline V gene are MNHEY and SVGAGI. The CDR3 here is CASSPGLASYTQYF. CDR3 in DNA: TGTGCCAGCAGCCCGGGACTAGCGTCATATACGCAGTATTTT.

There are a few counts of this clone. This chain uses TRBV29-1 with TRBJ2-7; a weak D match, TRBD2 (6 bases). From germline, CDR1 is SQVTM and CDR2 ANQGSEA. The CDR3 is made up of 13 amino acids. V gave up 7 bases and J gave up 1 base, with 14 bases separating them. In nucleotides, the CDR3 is TGCAGCGCCCACCTGGGAGGTTCCTACGAGCAGTACTTC. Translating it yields CSAHLGGSYEQYF.

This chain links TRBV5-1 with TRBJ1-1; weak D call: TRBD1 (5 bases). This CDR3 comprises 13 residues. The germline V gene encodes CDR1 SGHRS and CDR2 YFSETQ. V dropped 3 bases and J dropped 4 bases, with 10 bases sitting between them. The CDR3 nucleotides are TGCGCCAGCAGCTCGGGGGGAGGCACTGAAGCTTTCTTT. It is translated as CASSSGGGTEAFF.

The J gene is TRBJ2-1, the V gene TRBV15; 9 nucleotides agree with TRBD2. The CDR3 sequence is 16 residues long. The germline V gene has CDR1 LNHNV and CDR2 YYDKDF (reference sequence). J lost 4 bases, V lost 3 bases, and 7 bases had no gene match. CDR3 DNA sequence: TGTGCCACCAGCAGTCTTCTAGCGGGGAATTACAATGAGCAGTTCTTC. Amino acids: CATSSLLAGNYNEQFF.

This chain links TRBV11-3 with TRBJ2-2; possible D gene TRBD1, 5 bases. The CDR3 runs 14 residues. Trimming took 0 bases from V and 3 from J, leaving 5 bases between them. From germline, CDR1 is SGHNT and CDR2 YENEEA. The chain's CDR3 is CASSLEGDTGELFF. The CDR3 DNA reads TGTGCCAGCAGCTTAGAAGGGGACACCGGGGAGCTGTTTTTT.

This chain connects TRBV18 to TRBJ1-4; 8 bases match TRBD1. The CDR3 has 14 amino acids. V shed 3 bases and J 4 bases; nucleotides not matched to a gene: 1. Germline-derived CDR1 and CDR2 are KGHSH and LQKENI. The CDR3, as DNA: TGTGCCAGCTCACCGGACAGGGTTAATGAAAAACTGTTTTTT. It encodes CASSPDRVNEKLFF.

The CDR3 nucleotides are TGCGCCAGCAGCGGGACTAGCGGAGGGGGACGCACAGATACGCAGTATTTT. Protein: CASSGTSGGGRTDTQYF. The chain recombines TRBV10-1 with TRBJ2-3; the match to TRBD2 covers 11 bases. The CDR3 contains 17 residues. V shed 6 bases and J 1 base; nucleotides not matched to a gene: 9. Germline V gene lookup returns CDR1 WNHNN and CDR2 SYGVQD (reference sequence).

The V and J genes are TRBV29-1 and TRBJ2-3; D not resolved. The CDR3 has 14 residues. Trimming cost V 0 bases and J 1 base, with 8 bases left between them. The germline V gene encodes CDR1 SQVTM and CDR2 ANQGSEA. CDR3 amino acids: CSVEEVRGTDTQYF. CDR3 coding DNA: TGCAGCGTTGAAGAGGTACGGGGCACAGATACGCAGTATTTT.

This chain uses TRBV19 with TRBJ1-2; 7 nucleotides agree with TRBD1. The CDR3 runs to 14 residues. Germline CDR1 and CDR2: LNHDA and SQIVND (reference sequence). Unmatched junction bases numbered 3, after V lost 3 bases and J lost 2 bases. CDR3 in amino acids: CASSIDRVNYGYTF. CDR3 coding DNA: TGTGCCAGTAGTATCGACAGGGTAAACTATGGCTACACCTTC.

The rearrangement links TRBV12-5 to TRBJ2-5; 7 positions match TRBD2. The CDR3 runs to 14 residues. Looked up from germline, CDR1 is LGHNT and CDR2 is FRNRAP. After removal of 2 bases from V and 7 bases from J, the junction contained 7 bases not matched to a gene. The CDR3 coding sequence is TGTGCTAGTGGTTTGCAGGGCGGGGGTGGGACCCAGTACTTC. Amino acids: CASGLQGGGGTQYF.

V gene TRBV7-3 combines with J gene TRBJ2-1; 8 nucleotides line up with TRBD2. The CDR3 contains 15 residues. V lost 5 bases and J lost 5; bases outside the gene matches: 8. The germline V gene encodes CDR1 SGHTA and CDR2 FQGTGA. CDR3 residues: CASSPPSGGHNEQFF. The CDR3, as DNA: TGTGCCAGCAGCCCACCCAGCGGGGGCCACAATGAGCAGTTCTTC. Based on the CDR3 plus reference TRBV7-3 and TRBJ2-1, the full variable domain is GAGVSQTPSNKVTEKGKYVELRCDPISGHTALYWYRQSLGQGPEFLIYFQGTGAADDSGLPNDRFFAVRPEGSVSTLKIQRTERGDSAVYLCASSPPSGGHNEQFFGPGTRLTVL.

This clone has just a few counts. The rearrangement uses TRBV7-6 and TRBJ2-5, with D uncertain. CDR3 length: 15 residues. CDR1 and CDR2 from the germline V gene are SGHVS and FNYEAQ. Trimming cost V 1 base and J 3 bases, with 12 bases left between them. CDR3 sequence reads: CASSLGAWSEETQYF. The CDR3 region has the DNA TGTGCCAGCAGCTTAGGAGCGTGGAGCGAAGAGACCCAGTACTTC.

In nucleotides, the CDR3 is TGTGCCACCAGCAGAGGTCGACAGGGAAGCGACTACACCTTC. It encodes CATSRGRQGSDYTF. The V gene is TRBV15, the J gene TRBJ1-2; TRBD1 matches at 7 bases. The CDR3 extends over 14 amino acids. Per germline, CDR1 LNHNV and CDR2 YYDKDF (reference sequence). Losses at the gene ends were 1 base for V and 10 bases for J; bases not matched to a gene: 9.

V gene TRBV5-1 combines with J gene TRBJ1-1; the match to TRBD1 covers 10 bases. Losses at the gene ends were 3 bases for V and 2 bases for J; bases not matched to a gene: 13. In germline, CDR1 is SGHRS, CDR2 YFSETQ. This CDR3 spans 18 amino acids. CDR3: CASSSASWTGGENTEAFF. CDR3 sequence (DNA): TGCGCCAGCAGCTCGGCAAGTTGGACAGGGGGTGAAAACACTGAAGCTTTCTTT.

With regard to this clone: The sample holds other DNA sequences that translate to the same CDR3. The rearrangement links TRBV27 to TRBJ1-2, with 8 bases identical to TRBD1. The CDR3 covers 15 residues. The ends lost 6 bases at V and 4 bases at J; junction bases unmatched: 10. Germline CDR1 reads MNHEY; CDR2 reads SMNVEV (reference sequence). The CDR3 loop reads CASSPRDRGSYGYTF. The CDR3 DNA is TGTGCCAGCAGCCCCCGAGACAGGGGCAGCTATGGCTACACCTTC.

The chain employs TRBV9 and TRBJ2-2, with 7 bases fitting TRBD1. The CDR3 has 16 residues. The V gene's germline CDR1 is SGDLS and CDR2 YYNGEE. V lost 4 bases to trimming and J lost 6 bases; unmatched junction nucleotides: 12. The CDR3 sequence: CASSPREGGESGELFF. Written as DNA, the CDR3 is TGTGCCAGCAGCCCACGGGAAGGGGGCGAATCCGGGGAGCTGTTTTTT.

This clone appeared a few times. The DNA of the CDR3 is TGTGCCAGCAGGGGACAGGGTGCATACGAGCAGTACTTC. Its translation: CASRGQGAYEQYF. The chain combines TRBV25-1 with TRBJ2-7, with TRBD1 matching over 9 bases. Germline CDR1 is MGHDK and CDR2 is SYGVNS. CDR3 length: 13 residues. V lost 6 bases and J lost 4; bases outside the gene matches: 4.

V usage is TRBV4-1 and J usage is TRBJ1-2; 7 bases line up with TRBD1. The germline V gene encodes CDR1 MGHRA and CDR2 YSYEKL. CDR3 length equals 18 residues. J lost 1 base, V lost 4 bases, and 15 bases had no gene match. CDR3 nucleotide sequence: TGCGCCAGCAGCCCAACACGCACAGGGGCCGCCTTTAACTATGGCTACACCTTC. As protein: CASSPTRTGAAFNYGYTF.

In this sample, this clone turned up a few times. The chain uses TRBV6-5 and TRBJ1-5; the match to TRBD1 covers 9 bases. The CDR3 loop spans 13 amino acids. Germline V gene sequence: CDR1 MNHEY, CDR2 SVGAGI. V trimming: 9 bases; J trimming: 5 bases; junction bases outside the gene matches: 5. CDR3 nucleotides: TGTGCCAGTAGCCGGACAGGGGATCAGCCCCAGCATTTT. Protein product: CASSRTGDQPQHF.

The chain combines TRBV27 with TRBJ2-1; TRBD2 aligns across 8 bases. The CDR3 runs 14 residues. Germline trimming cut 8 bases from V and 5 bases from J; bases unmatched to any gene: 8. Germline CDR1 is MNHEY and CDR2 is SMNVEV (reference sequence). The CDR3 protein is CASVGRGANNEQFF. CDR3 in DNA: TGTGCCAGCGTAGGGCGGGGGGCAAACAATGAGCAGTTCTTC.

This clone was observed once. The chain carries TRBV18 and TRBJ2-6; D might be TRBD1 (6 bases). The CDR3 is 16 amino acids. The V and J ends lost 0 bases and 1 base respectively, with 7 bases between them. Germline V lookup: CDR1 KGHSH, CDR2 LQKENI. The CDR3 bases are TGTGCCAGCTCACCACCCCAGGGGTCTGGGGCCAACGTCCTGACTTTC. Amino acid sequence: CASSPPQGSGANVLTF.

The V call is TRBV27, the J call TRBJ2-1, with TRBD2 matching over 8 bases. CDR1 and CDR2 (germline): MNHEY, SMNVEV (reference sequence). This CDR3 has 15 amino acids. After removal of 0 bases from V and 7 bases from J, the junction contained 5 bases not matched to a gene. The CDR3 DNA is TGTGCCAGCAGTTTATCACGGGGGGGTAGGAATGAGCAGTTCTTC. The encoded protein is CASSLSRGGRNEQFF.

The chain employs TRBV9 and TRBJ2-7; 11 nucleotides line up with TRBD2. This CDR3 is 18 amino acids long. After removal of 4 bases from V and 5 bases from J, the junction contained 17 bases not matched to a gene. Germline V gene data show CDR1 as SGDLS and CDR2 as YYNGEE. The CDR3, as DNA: TGTGCCAGCAGCAACCGGGACGGAGGATCTAGCGGGAGGAACGAGCAGTACTTC. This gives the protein CASSNRDGGSSGRNEQYF.

The CDR3 sequence: CASSLETGTYEQYF. In DNA form, the CDR3 reads TGCGCCAGCAGCTTGGAAACGGGAACTTACGAGCAGTACTTC. The gene calls are TRBV5-1 and TRBJ2-7; a possible D gene is TRBD2 (5 bases). The germline V and J ends were trimmed by 0 bases and 4 bases, with 11 bases remaining between them. Per germline, CDR1 SGHRS and CDR2 YFSETQ. This CDR3 is 14 amino acids long.

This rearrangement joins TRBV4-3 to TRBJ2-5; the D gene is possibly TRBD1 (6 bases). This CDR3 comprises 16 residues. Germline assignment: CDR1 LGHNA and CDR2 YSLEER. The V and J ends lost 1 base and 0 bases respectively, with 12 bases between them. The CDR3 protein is CASSQALTGYQETQYF. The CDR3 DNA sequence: TGCGCCAGCAGCCAAGCCCTGACAGGTTACCAAGAGACCCAGTACTTC.

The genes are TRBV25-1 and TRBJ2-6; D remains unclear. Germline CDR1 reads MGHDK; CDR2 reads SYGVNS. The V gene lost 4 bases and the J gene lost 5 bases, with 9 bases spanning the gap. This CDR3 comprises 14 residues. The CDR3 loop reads CASSGLDRANVLTF. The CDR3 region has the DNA TGTGCCAGCAGTGGATTAGACAGGGCCAACGTCCTGACTTTC.

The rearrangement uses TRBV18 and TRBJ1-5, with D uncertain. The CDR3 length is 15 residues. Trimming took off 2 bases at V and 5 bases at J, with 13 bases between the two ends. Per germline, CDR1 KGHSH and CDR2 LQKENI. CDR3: CASSPAEGKYQPQHF. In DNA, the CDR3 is TGTGCCAGCTCACCAGCCGAGGGCAAATATCAGCCCCAGCATTTT. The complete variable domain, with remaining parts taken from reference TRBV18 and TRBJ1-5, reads NAGVMQNPRHLVRRRGQEARLRCSPMKGHSHVYWYRQLPEEGLKFMVYLQKENIIDESGMPKERFSAEFPKEGPSILRIQQVVRGDSAAYFCASSPAEGKYQPQHFGDGTRLSIL.